One and the same sample provided the 3 T cell receptor beta chains below, sequenced in a study of molecular identifiers for immune sequencing clone quantification. Each CDR3 protein is one row after TCRdb ran MiXCR on the PCR reads. The data contain hundreds of thousands of distinct CDR3 sequences, 25% of them singletons. The sample comprised naive CD8+ T cells from blood, with Jurkat cell RNA spiked in. Specified subset: FACS-sorted CD8+CD4-CCR7+CD45RA+ naive T cells. These receptors were taken from a human donor in good health. Some libraries in this study had Jurkat cell RNA spiked in.

The chain is built from TRBV4-1 and TRBJ2-5; D not resolved. Looked up from germline, CDR1 is MGHRA and CDR2 is YSYEKL. This CDR3 contains 13 residues. Trimming cost V 1 base and J 6 bases, with 9 bases left between them. In DNA form, the CDR3 reads TGCGCCAGCAGCCAAGGTAGTGGGCAGACCCAGTACTTC. Translation: CASSQGSGQTQYF.

This clonotype occurred a few times. The chain has TRBV5-6 and TRBJ1-5; the D is unclear. This CDR3 region has 16 residues. Germline-derived CDR1 and CDR2 are SGHDT and YYEEEE. Between the trimmed V and J ends, which lost 7 bases and 0 bases, there was a span of 17 bases. The CDR3 here is CASSTGGGYSNQPQHF. The CDR3 bases are TGTGCCAGCTCCACGGGTGGCGGGTATAGCAATCAGCCCCAGCATTTT.

This clonotype was observed at least ten times. This chain connects TRBV28 to TRBJ1-1; 8 nucleotides line up with TRBD1. The germline V gene encodes CDR1 MDHEN and CDR2 SYDVKM. This CDR3 spans 12 amino acids. Germline trimming cut 7 bases from V and 5 bases from J; bases unmatched to any gene: 3. CDR3 nucleotides: TGTGCCAGCAAGGACAGGGAGACTGAAGCTTTCTTT. Protein: CASKDRETEAFF. The whole variable domain, remainder taken from reference TRBV28 and TRBJ1-1, is DVKVTQSSRYLVKRTGEKVFLECVQDMDHENMFWYRQDPGLGLRLIYFSYDVKMKEKGDIPEGYSVSREKKERFSLILESASTNQTSMYLCASKDRETEAFFGQGTRLTVV.